This T cell receptor (beta chain) was captured by sequencing in a study of OX40 agonist ivuxolimab in advanced cancers. For the study at large: The patients' treatment was ivuxolimab, an agonistic anti-OX40 (CD134) antibody. Among those treated, three patients had partial responses, one with hepatocellular carcinoma and two with cutaneous melanoma.

This clone was observed once. The data were produced by immunoSEQ multiplex PCR, yet TCRdb's version contains in-frame clones alone and is incomplete. The sample consists of about 40,000 clones, 86% of them appearing once. The V gene's germline CDR1 is SGDLS and CDR2 YYNGEE. J gave up 7 bases and V 6 bases, and 15 bases lay outside the gene matches. This CDR3 has 17 amino acids. The material was CD4+ or CD8+ T cells sorted from blood, obtained in a trial of the OX40 agonist ivuxolimab. The chain joins TRBV9 to TRBJ2-2; TRBD2 aligns across 10 bases. This sequence was found in an adult with an advanced solid tumor such as melanoma, head and neck, liver or kidney cancer. CDR3 DNA: TGTGCCAGCACCCCCGGGGGAGCGGGGGGGACCGGCGGGGAGCTGTTTTTT. Translation: CASTPGGAGGTGGELFF.